This TCR beta chain appears in the sequencing data of a study of cytomegalovirus exposure and HLA in healthy donors. TCRdb's copy holds only in-frame clones and misses some; the assay was immunoSEQ multiplex PCR. The sample includes 200,000 to 300,000 clones, roughly 91% seen only once; the top ten take around 3.1%. About this clone: The target antigen is unknown.

Separate from the approximately 700-subject first cohort was the approximately 130-subject validation cohort, to which the donors belonged. Points from the study as a whole: Subsequent analysis showed first-cohort TCR clusters tending to co-occur in 120 or so validation repertoires. Reports described diagnosis of cytomegalovirus status by the classifier as highly specific and sensitive. The study flagged 150 to 200 TCR beta chains as cytomegalovirus-associated.

Trimming shortened V by 6 bases and J by 1 base, and 12 bases separated the two germline ends. CDR1 is SGHTA and CDR2 is FQGTGA in the germline V gene. CDR3 length equals 15 residues. The chain is built from TRBV7-3 and TRBJ2-2; D possibly corresponds to TRBD2 (7 bases). The TCR sequence derives from a woman aged 30 to 39 in good health and CMV-seronegative. Sequencing used PBMCs. The CDR3 loop reads CASSRAGQNTGELFF. CDR3 nucleotides: TGTGCCAGCAGTCGAGCGGGACAGAACACCGGGGAGCTGTTTTTT.